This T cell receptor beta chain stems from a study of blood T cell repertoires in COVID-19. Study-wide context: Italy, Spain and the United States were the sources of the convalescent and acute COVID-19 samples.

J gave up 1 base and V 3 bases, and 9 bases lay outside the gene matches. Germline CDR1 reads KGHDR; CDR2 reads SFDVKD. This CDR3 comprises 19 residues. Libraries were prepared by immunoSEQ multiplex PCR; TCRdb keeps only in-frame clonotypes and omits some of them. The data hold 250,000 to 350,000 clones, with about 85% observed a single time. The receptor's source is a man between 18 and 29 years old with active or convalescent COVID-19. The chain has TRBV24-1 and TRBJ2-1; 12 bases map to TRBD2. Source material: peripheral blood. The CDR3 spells CATSDPSGRADLSYNEQFF. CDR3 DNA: TGTGCCACCAGTGATCCTAGCGGGAGGGCCGACCTATCCTACAATGAGCAGTTCTTC.